The clone carrying this T cell receptor (beta chain) was seen at least ten times. This CDR3 has 17 residues. The V end was cut by 2 bases, the J end by 8 bases, with 21 bases between. CDR1 and CDR2 from the germline V gene are LNHNV and YYDKDF (reference sequence). These data are taken from a study of T cells after yellow fever vaccination. Using its own MiXCR run on the 5' RACE reads, TCRdb lists one record per CDR3 protein. Among about 240,000 distinct CDR3 sequences, about 7% were seen once, and the ten largest hold about 0.85%. The chain links TRBV15 to TRBJ2-2; tentatively, D is TRBD1 or TRBD2 (5 bases each). The material sequenced was CD4+ T cells sorted from PBMCs, taken 15 days after the yellow fever booster vaccination. This clonotype was obtained from a young man who received the YFV17D yellow fever vaccine. The CDR3 reads CATSRTRDSRVPGELFF. In DNA form, the CDR3 reads TGTGCCACCAGCAGAACTAGAGACAGTAGGGTCCCTGGGGAGCTGTTTTTT.